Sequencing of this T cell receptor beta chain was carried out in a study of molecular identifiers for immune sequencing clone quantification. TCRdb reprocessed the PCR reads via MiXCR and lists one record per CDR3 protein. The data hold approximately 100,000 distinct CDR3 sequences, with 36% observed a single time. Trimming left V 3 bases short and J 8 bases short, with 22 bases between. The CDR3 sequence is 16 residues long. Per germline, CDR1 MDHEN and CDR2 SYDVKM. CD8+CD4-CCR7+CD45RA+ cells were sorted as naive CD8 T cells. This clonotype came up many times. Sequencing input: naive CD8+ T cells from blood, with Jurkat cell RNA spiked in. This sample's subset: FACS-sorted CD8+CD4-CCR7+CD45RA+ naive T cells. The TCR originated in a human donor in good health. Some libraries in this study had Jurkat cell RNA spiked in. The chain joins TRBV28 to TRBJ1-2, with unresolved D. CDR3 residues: CASSFPNPSSQRGYTF. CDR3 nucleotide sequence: TGTGCCAGCAGTTTCCCCAACCCGTCGAGCCAAAGAGGCTACACCTTC.